This TCR beta chain was captured by sequencing in a study of memory CD4+ T cells and cytomegalovirus serostatus. Single viable CD3+CD4+CD8-CD45RO+ cells were sorted as the memory CD4+ T cells. TCRdb's copy holds only in-frame clones and misses some; the assay was immunoSEQ multiplex PCR. The data show tens of thousands of clones, with 79% seen just once and approximately 5.3% held by the top ten. CDR3 length equals 15 residues. Trimming took off 3 bases at V and 2 bases at J, with 12 bases between the two ends. The germline gives CDR1 LNHNV, CDR2 YYDKDF (reference sequence). Specimen: memory CD4+ T cells from blood. This clonotype originated in an adult in good health and CMV-seropositive. J is TRBJ2-3 and V is TRBV15, with D hard to call. The CDR3 loop reads CATSSAPLVTDTQYF. DNA for the CDR3: TGTGCCACCAGCAGTGCTCCGCTAGTCACAGATACGCAGTATTTT.